The 5 T cell receptor beta chains in this list originate from one sample, sequenced in a study of vaccination and CD4 T cells after COVID-19. Treatment indicated: roughly 11-day PBMC culture with coronavirus spike peptide pools or control peptides (ViraFEST assay). Investigators obtained the unexposed donor's CD4+ T cells before the COVID-19 pandemic (2011-2018). Sequenced with the Oncomine TCR Beta short-read assay was DNA taken from cultured CD4+ T cells. TCRdb recomputed calls from the PCR reads with MiXCR, one row per CDR3 protein. The sample has roughly 7,400 distinct CDR3 sequences; 37% are singletons. The antigens for these receptors are not known. Sequenced: CD4+ T cells from blood, cultured in vitro. Every receptor here comes from a human donor in good health.

This chain joins TRBV20-1 and TRBJ2-1; 7 bases agree with TRBD2. V dropped 5 bases and J dropped 2; count of bases not matched to a gene: 15. The CDR3 totals 17 residues. Germline CDR1 reads DFQATT; CDR2 reads SNEGSKA (reference sequence). CDR3 bases: TGCAGTGCTTACAGTGGGGCTAGCGGTATGGCCTACAATGAGCAGTTCTTC. This translates into CSAYSGASGMAYNEQFF.

This clonotype was observed a few times. The genes are TRBV15 and TRBJ2-7, with 7 positions matching TRBD2. Germline V lookup: CDR1 LNHNV, CDR2 YYDKDF (reference sequence). Trimming at V came to 1 base and at J to 6 bases, leaving 6 bases not matched to a gene. The CDR3 sequence is 14 residues long. The CDR3 loop reads CATSRVGGVREQYF. CDR3 nucleotides: TGTGCCACCAGCAGAGTGGGGGGGGTTCGCGAGCAGTACTTC.

The CDR3 region has the DNA TGTGCCAGCAGTATAGGACAGGGAAACTATGGCTACACCTTC. It specifies CASSIGQGNYGYTF. The V gene is TRBV6-1, the J gene TRBJ1-2; the match to TRBD1 covers 8 bases. CDR1 and CDR2 from the germline V gene are MNHNS and SASEGT. Unmatched junction bases numbered 4, after V lost 5 bases and J lost 2 bases. The CDR3 is 14 residues long.

The V and J genes are TRBV19 and TRBJ2-2; 8 bases match TRBD1. In germline, CDR1 is LNHDA, CDR2 SQIVND (reference sequence). The V and J ends lost 4 bases and 0 bases, in that order; junction bases with no gene match: 16. The CDR3 runs 20 residues. CDR3 loop: CASSTRPRDTQGANTGELFF. The CDR3 DNA reads TGTGCCAGTAGTACTCGACCCCGGGACACACAGGGGGCGAACACCGGGGAGCTGTTTTTT.

J is TRBJ2-7 and V is TRBV6-1; D not resolved. V was pared by 8 bases and J by 1 base, with 12 bases between. This CDR3 contains 13 residues. Germline V gene data show CDR1 as MNHNS and CDR2 as SASEGT. The CDR3 sequence: CASLRTGSYEQYF. The CDR3 region has the DNA TGTGCCAGCCTTCGGACGGGTTCCTACGAGCAGTACTTC.